These T cell receptor beta chains were read from a single sample in a study of OX40 agonist ivuxolimab in advanced cancers. The table came from immunoSEQ multiplex PCR; TCRdb's copy has only in-frame clones and leaves some out. The sample carries tens of thousands of clones, about 90% recorded once. This sample comprised CD4+ or CD8+ T cells sorted from blood, obtained in a trial of the OX40 agonist ivuxolimab. Receptors originate from an adult with an advanced solid tumor such as melanoma, head and neck, liver or kidney cancer. Each CDR3 is given without its conserved first and last residue. The order of the fields is V gene, CDR3 length, CDR3 protein.

>TRBV7-3|11
ASSSDGYNEQF
>TRBV9|11
ASSVVPENEQF
>TRBV7-6|10
ASSHVSNEQF
>TRBV28|10
ASSFIGDTQY
>TRBV9|12
ASSVHGWDTEAF
>TRBV7-9|14
ASSLRTSGSTDTQY
>TRBV14|13
ASSQEGTGANVLT
>TRBV5-1|16
ASSFPTSGGADQETQY
>TRBV27|12
ASSLTVNTGELF
>TRBV19|13
ASSIGQSSYNEQF
>TRBV7-6|12
ASSLSYRDDEQF
>TRBV5-5|10
ASSLGGFEQY
>TRBV30|12
AWSIGQGEGELF
>TRBV6-4|11
ASRGTGNTEAF
>TRBV9|13
ASSVAEGPSYEQY
>TRBV19|13
ASSIEAGISYEQY
>TRBV5-4|12
ASSVRDRTYEQY
>TRBV19|16
ASSKQGIVSSYNSPLH
>TRBV4-1|13
ASSFQQGRGYEQY
>TRBV6-5|11
ASSDTETQPQH
>TRBV5-1|12
ASSLVSGDSPLH
>TRBV28|16
ASSYTLRQGRIFDEQY
>TRBV7-9|12
ASSLLSREDGYT
>TRBV28|14
ASSFRDRGPIYGYT
>TRBV6-1|11
ASSDGERETQY
>TRBV29-1|10
SAFGLKGEQY
>TRBV10-3|13
AISEYRDPKGTQY
>TRBV7-8|14
ASSLVTGTGRYEQY